This TCR beta chain originates from a study of PD-1 blockade in mismatch repair-deficient tumors. Germline V gene data show CDR1 as SGHDT and CDR2 as YYEEEE. There are 12 residues in the CDR3. V lost 4 bases and J lost 8; bases outside the gene matches: 5. Using immunoSEQ multiplex PCR, the repertoire was profiled, and TCRdb retains in-frame clones only, with some absent. The repertoire holds 77,000 or so clones, with 80% to 90% as singletons. TCRs were sequenced from a few patients responding to pembrolizumab. This receptor was identified in an adult with mismatch repair-deficient cancer. Specimen: peripheral blood, collected 44 weeks after starting pembrolizumab. This chain links TRBV5-6 with TRBJ1-2; 7 positions agree with TRBD1. The CDR3 loop is CASSATGYGYTF. The CDR3 DNA sequence: TGTGCCAGCAGCGCGACAGGGTACGGCTACACCTTC. Using reference TRBV5-6 and TRBJ1-2 for the parts outside the CDR3, the full variable domain is DAGVTQSPTHLIKTRGQQVTLRCSPKSGHDTVSWYQQALGQGPQFIFQYYEEEERQRGNFPDRFSGHQFPNYSSELNVNALLLGDSALYLCASSATGYGYTFGSGTRLTVV.